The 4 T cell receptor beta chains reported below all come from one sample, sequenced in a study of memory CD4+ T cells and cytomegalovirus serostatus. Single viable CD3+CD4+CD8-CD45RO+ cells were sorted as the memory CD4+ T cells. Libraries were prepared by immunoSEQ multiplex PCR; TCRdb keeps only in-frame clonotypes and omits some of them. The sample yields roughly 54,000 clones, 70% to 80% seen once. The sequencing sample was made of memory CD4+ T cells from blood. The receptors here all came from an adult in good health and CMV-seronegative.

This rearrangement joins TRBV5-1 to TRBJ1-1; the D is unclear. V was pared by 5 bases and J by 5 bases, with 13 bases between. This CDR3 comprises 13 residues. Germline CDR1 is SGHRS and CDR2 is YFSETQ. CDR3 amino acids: CASRNEQSTEAFF. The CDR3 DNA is TGCGCCAGCAGGAATGAGCAGTCGACTGAAGCTTTCTTT.

The CDR3 region is CASSLITPDSSGNTIYF. The CDR3 DNA reads TGTGCCAGCAGTTTAATTACACCCGATTCCTCTGGAAACACCATATATTTT. This chain uses TRBV28 with TRBJ1-3; D is unresolved. Deletions cut 2 bases from V and 0 bases from J, with 14 bases between. The CDR3 runs to 17 residues. Germline V gene lookup returns CDR1 MDHEN and CDR2 SYDVKM.

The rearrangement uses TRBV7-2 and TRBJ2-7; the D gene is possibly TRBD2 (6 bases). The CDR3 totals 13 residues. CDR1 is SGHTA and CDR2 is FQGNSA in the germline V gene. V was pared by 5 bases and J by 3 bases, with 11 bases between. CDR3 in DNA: TGTGCCAGCAGCCTCCAGGGACTCTACGAGCAGTACTTC. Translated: CASSLQGLYEQYF.

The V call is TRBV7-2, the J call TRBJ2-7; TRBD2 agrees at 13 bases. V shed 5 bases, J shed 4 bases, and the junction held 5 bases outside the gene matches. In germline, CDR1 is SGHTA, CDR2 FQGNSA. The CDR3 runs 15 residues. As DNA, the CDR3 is TGTGCCAGCAGCCCCCGGACTAGCGGGAGTTACGAGCAGTACTTC. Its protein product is CASSPRTSGSYEQYF. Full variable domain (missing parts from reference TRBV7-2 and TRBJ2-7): GAGVSQSPSNKVTEKGKDVELRCDPISGHTALYWYRQSLGQGLEFLIYFQGNSAPDKSGLPSDRFSAERTGGSVSTLTIQRTQQEDSAVYLCASSPRTSGSYEQYFGPGTRLTVT.